Each of the 16 T cell receptor beta chains below was sequenced from the same sample in a study of shared clonotypes between healthy human individuals. Only in-frame clones appear in the TCRdb table, and some are missing; sequencing was by immunoSEQ multiplex PCR. The profile covers some 510,000 clones, with more than 65% appearing a single time and 10% to 15% taken by the ten largest. The sequenced sample was PBMCs. The receptors stem from a woman aged 35 to 49 in good health. Some clones in this sample may be carry-over from other donors' samples.

The count of this clone is one. The V gene is TRBV19, the J gene TRBJ1-1, with D unclear. Germline CDR1 and CDR2: LNHDA and SQIVND (reference sequence). The ends were cut back, 1 base at V and 6 bases at J, with 12 bases in the middle. This CDR3 spans 14 amino acids. The CDR3 DNA follows: TGTGCCAGTAGTATAGGAGGGTTGGCCGCTGAAGCTTTCTTT. It encodes CASSIGGLAAEAFF. Based on the CDR3 plus reference TRBV19 and TRBJ1-1, the full variable domain is DGGITQSPKYLFRKEGQNVTLSCEQNLNHDAMYWYRQDPGQGLRLIYYSQIVNDFQKGDIAEGYSVSREKKESFPLTVTSAQKNPTAFYLCASSIGGLAAEAFFGQGTRLTVV.

The V call is TRBV18, the J call TRBJ1-5, with TRBD1 matching over 7 bases. Trimming removed 4 bases from V and 0 bases from J; junction bases left unmatched: 9. CDR1 KGHSH and CDR2 LQKENI come from the germline V gene. This CDR3 has 17 amino acids. The CDR3 coding sequence is TGTGCCAGCTCACGGGACAGAATAGAGTATAGCAATCAGCCCCAGCATTTT. This gives the protein CASSRDRIEYSNQPQHF.

The J gene is TRBJ2-5, the V gene TRBV29-1; tentatively, D is TRBD1 (5 bases). Gene TRBJ2-7 matches the end of the DNA better, so the J call may be wrong. Per the germline V gene, CDR1 is SQVTM and CDR2 is ANQGSEA. CDR3 size: 14 residues. This CDR3 is CSVAQVALPYEQYF. In DNA, the CDR3 is TGCAGCGTTGCACAGGTCGCCCTTCCCTACGAGCAGTACTTC.

The CDR3 DNA reads as TGTGCCAGCAGGGGGGGGACTAGCGGGCTTTACAATGAGCAGTTCTTC. Translated, it gives CASRGGTSGLYNEQFF. The rearrangement links TRBV28 to TRBJ2-1, with 12 bases matching TRBD2. The CDR3 extends over 16 amino acids. Looked up from germline, CDR1 is MDHEN and CDR2 is SYDVKM. V was pared by 6 bases and J by 4 bases, with 7 bases of the junction left unmatched.

The chain has TRBV15 and TRBJ2-3; D not certain. Trimming took 0 bases from V and 3 from J, leaving 7 bases between them. Germline V gene lookup returns CDR1 LNHNV and CDR2 YYDKDF (reference sequence). The CDR3 has 14 residues. The CDR3 is CATSRDKSTDTQYF. CDR3 coding DNA: TGTGCCACCAGCAGAGATAAGTCGACAGATACGCAGTATTTT.

The chain carries TRBV7-9 and TRBJ1-2; TRBD1 is a possible D gene (5 bases). V shed 6 bases and J shed 8 bases, with 16 bases lying between them. Germline CDR1 and CDR2: SEHNR and FQNEAQ (reference sequence). This CDR3 is 13 amino acids long. Written as DNA, the CDR3 is TGTGCCAGCAGGAAAAGGAGGGGAGGAGGCTACACCTTC. It yields the protein CASRKRRGGGYTF.

This chain joins TRBV29-1 and TRBJ2-1, with 12 bases that match TRBD2. The CDR3 loop spans 13 amino acids. CDR1 is SQVTM, CDR2 ANQGSEA, per germline. V was pared by 4 bases and J by 15 bases, with 10 bases of the junction left unmatched. The CDR3 here is CSVARRLAGEVFF. DNA of the CDR3: TGCAGCGTTGCGCGGAGACTAGCGGGAGAGGTGTTCTTC.

The chain joins TRBV7-8 to TRBJ2-7, with TRBD2 matching 8 bases. With 6 bases clipped from V and 3 bases from J, the junction kept 7 bases outside the gene matches. The CDR3 totals 14 residues. The germline V gene encodes CDR1 SGHVS and CDR2 FQNEAQ. The CDR3 DNA reads TGTGCCAGCAGGACACCCGGGACTAGCTACGAGCAGTACTTC. As protein: CASRTPGTSYEQYF.

The genes are TRBV27 and TRBJ2-1; no reliable D call. CDR1 is MNHEY, CDR2 SMNVEV, per germline (reference sequence). The ends were cut back, 7 bases at V and 7 bases at J, with 17 bases in the middle. The CDR3 sequence is 14 residues long. Here the CDR3 reads CASIKSVGTNEQFF. CDR3 nucleotide sequence: TGTGCCAGCATTAAGAGCGTCGGAACGAATGAGCAGTTCTTC.

The chain has TRBV4-2 and TRBJ2-3; the D gene is possibly TRBD1 (5 bases). The CDR3 is made up of 17 amino acids. Germline V gives CDR1 LGHNA, CDR2 YNFKEQ. V dropped 3 bases and J dropped 2 bases, with 18 bases sitting between them. For the CDR3, the DNA is TGTGCCAGCAGCCAGCCGGGCAGGGCAGAAGACACAGATACGCAGTATTTT. Its translation is CASSQPGRAEDTDTQYF.

J is TRBJ1-4 and V is TRBV15, with D hard to call. Trimming left V 0 bases short and J 11 bases short, with 16 bases between. Germline CDR1 reads LNHNV; CDR2 reads YYDKDF (reference sequence). The CDR3 length is 15 residues. Here the CDR3 DNA reads TGTGCCACCAGCAGAGATCGGCAGCGATTGGGCAAACTGTTTTTT. Protein sequence: CATSRDRQRLGKLFF.

CDR3 in amino acids: CASSALAGNYNEQFF. CDR3 DNA: TGTGCCAGCAGTGCACTAGCGGGCAATTACAATGAGCAGTTCTTC. The J gene is TRBJ2-1, the V gene TRBV6-1; 9 nucleotides match TRBD2. Per the germline V gene, CDR1 is MNHNS and CDR2 is SASEGT. The V and J ends lost 4 bases and 4 bases, in that order; junction bases with no gene match: 5. CDR3 length: 15 residues.

The genes are TRBV27 and TRBJ2-1, with TRBD2 matching over 11 bases. CDR1 is MNHEY, CDR2 SMNVEV, per germline (reference sequence). The CDR3 extends over 16 amino acids. Germline trimming cut 3 bases from V and 9 bases from J; bases unmatched to any gene: 10. In DNA form, the CDR3 reads TGTGCCAGCAGTTTGGGTAGCGGGAGGGCCCCCCGTGAGCAGTTCTTC. Translation: CASSLGSGRAPREQFF.

The sample holds one count of this clone. The chain couples TRBV27 to TRBJ1-1; D gene uncertain. The V and J ends lost 8 bases and 0 bases respectively, with 13 bases between them. The germline CDR1 and CDR2 sequences are MNHEY and SMNVEV (reference sequence). The length of the CDR3 is 14 residues. CDR3 in DNA: TGTGCCAGCGGGAAGCGCCCGTTGAACACTGAAGCTTTCTTT. This encodes CASGKRPLNTEAFF.

The chain employs TRBV27 and TRBJ2-1, with 8 bases aligning to TRBD1. The J segment lost 9 bases and the V segment lost 4 bases, leaving 14 bases of the junction unmatched. The germline V gene has CDR1 MNHEY and CDR2 SMNVEV (reference sequence). The CDR3 has 16 amino acids. The CDR3 loop reads CASSWAGQVSGSEQFF. The CDR3 DNA reads TGTGCCAGCAGTTGGGCGGGACAGGTCTCTGGGTCTGAGCAGTTCTTC.

The rearrangement links TRBV27 to TRBJ2-5; either TRBD1 or TRBD2 may supply D (5 bases each). The ends were cut back, 1 base at V and 2 bases at J, with 5 bases in the middle. The CDR3 sequence is 13 residues long. CDR1 is MNHEY and CDR2 is SMNVEV in the germline V gene (reference sequence). The CDR3 is CASSLWGQETQYF. Here the CDR3 DNA reads TGTGCCAGCAGTTTATGGGGGCAAGAGACCCAGTACTTC.